Shown below are 20 T cell receptor beta chains from a single sample sequenced in a study of shared clonotypes between healthy human individuals. Produced via immunoSEQ multiplex PCR; TCRdb's table is partial and in-frame only. The sample contains some 2.4 million clones, 80% to 95% of which appear only once. Sequencing used naive CD4+ T cells from PBMCs. As to subset: CD45RA+ positively selected. These receptors came from a man between 18 and 35 years old in good health. Some clones in this sample may be carry-over from other donors' samples.

This rearrangement joins TRBV7-3 to TRBJ1-6; TRBD1 matches 8 bases. CDR1 and CDR2 from the germline V gene are SGHTA and FQGTGA. The V and J ends lost 5 bases and 7 bases, in that order; junction bases with no gene match: 7. This CDR3 region has 15 residues. The CDR3 loop reads CASSLTGGRNSPLHF. CDR3 nucleotide sequence: TGTGCCAGCAGCCTTACAGGGGGGAGAAATTCACCCCTCCACTTT.

The CDR3 sequence is CASSSPGEDTQYF. For the CDR3, the DNA is TGTGCCAGCAGTTCTCCGGGGGAAGATACGCAGTATTTT. The rearrangement joins TRBV28 to TRBJ2-3; D may be TRBD2 (6 bases). This CDR3 comprises 13 residues. The V end lost 4 bases, the J end lost 5 bases, and 10 bases lay between the germline ends. Germline loops: CDR1 MDHEN, CDR2 SYDVKM.

The genes are TRBV6-5 and TRBJ1-1, with D tentatively TRBD1 (6 bases). With 7 bases removed from V and 4 bases from J, the gap between germline ends came to 16 bases. Germline V gene lookup returns CDR1 MNHEY and CDR2 SVGAGI. The CDR3 has 14 residues. DNA for the CDR3: TGTGCCAGCAACCTCCGGGGGCCGGGCACTGAAGCTTTCTTT. Protein sequence: CASNLRGPGTEAFF.

The J gene is TRBJ2-2, the V gene TRBV28, with D tentatively TRBD1 (6 bases). In germline, CDR1 is MDHEN, CDR2 SYDVKM. V was pared by 6 bases and J by 5 bases, with 34 bases between. This CDR3 is 21 amino acids long. Here the CDR3 DNA reads TGTGCCAGCAGCTCCAGGGCATTCAGGGGCCTGCCCCTTAATCGGACCGGGGAGCTGTTTTTT. Encoded protein: CASSSRAFRGLPLNRTGELFF.

The chain uses TRBV28 and TRBJ2-3; 14 bases are a match to TRBD2. This CDR3 is built from 17 residues. With V trimmed by 6 bases and J by 1 base, 6 bases remained unmatched. Germline V gene data show CDR1 as MDHEN and CDR2 as SYDVKM. In DNA form, the CDR3 reads TGTGCCAGCAGCCACGGGGGACTAGCGGGGGGCACAGATACGCAGTATTTT. This encodes CASSHGGLAGGTDTQYF.

This clone appeared a single time. The V and J genes are TRBV25-1 and TRBJ2-6; D gene uncertain. V was cut by 3 bases and J by 3 bases, with 6 bases left in between. Germline CDR1 and CDR2: MGHDK and SYGVNS. The CDR3 has 14 amino acids. In DNA form, the CDR3 reads TGTGCCAGCAGTGACAAAGATGGGGCCAACGTCCTGACTTTC. Its translation is CASSDKDGANVLTF.

The genes are TRBV27 and TRBJ2-4, with D unclear. Germline V gives CDR1 MNHEY, CDR2 SMNVEV (reference sequence). Trimming took off 0 bases at V and 0 bases at J, with 3 bases between the two ends. CDR3 length: 14 amino acids. This CDR3 is CASSLSGAKNIQYF. The CDR3 bases are TGTGCCAGCAGTTTATCAGGAGCCAAAAACATTCAGTACTTC.

V usage is TRBV7-3 and J usage is TRBJ2-7; no clear D. The length of the CDR3 is 12 residues. Germline V gives CDR1 SGHTA, CDR2 FQGTGA. V lost 4 bases and J 0 bases, leaving 4 bases between the germline ends. DNA for the CDR3: TGTGCCAGCAGCTCCTACTCCTACGAGCAGTACTTC. Residues: CASSSYSYEQYF.

This chain uses TRBV4-2 with TRBJ2-3, with D tentatively TRBD2 (6 bases). Germline V CDR1 and CDR2: LGHNA, YNFKEQ. The CDR3 contains 14 residues. Trimming stripped 4 bases from V and 10 bases from J, with 18 bases between. For the CDR3, the DNA is TGTGCCAGCAGCCTTCCCGGCGGGGTCCCAGCGCAGTATTTT. It is translated as CASSLPGGVPAQYF.

The CDR3 here is CASSLDPPDRGDQQYF. In nucleotides, the CDR3 is TGTGCCAGCAGCTTGGACCCCCCGGACAGGGGAGACCAGCAGTACTTC. The chain recombines TRBV5-4 with TRBJ2-7; 9 bases are shared with TRBD1. The CDR3 covers 16 residues. J lost 8 bases, V lost 0 bases, and 12 bases had no gene match. Germline lookup yields CDR1 SGHNT and CDR2 YYREEE (reference sequence). The full variable domain, in which reference TRBV5-4 and TRBJ2-7 provide the parts outside the CDR3, is ETGVTQSPTHLIKTRGQQVTLRCSSQSGHNTVSWYQQALGQGPQFIFQYYREEENGRGNFPPRFSGLQFPNYSSELNVNALELDDSALYLCASSLDPPDRGDQQYFGPGTRLTVT.

The rearrangement uses TRBV7-2 and TRBJ2-3; a possible D gene is TRBD2 (5 bases). V was cut by 1 base and J by 4 bases, with 12 bases left in between. This CDR3 is 15 amino acids long. Germline-derived CDR1 and CDR2 are SGHTA and FQGNSA. The CDR3 is CASSLVRELADTQYF. CDR3 DNA sequence: TGTGCCAGCAGCTTAGTTAGGGAGCTCGCAGATACGCAGTATTTT.

The J gene is TRBJ1-3, the V gene TRBV19; D call uncertain. The CDR3 is made up of 19 amino acids. Germline-derived CDR1 and CDR2 are LNHDA and SQIVND (reference sequence). The V gene lost 3 bases and the J gene lost 1 base, with 22 bases spanning the gap. The CDR3 here is CASSMEGQAVLGSGNTIYF. CDR3 coding DNA: TGTGCCAGTAGTATGGAAGGTCAGGCAGTCCTCGGATCTGGAAACACCATATATTTT.

The gene calls are TRBV29-1 and TRBJ2-1; D is possibly TRBD2 (6 bases). The germline gives CDR1 SQVTM, CDR2 ANQGSEA. V was shortened by 8 bases and J by 4 bases, with 18 bases between the two germline ends. The CDR3 loop spans 14 amino acids. The CDR3, as DNA: TGCAGCACCTCAAGGGACTGGAATTACAATGAGCAGTTCTTC. This encodes CSTSRDWNYNEQFF.

The CDR3 here is CASSLAGKTADTQYF. In nucleotides, the CDR3 is TGTGCCAGCAGTTTGGCGGGAAAAACCGCAGATACGCAGTATTTT. The V call is TRBV28, the J call TRBJ2-3; maybe TRBD2 (6 bases). Germline V gives CDR1 MDHEN, CDR2 SYDVKM. This CDR3 has 15 amino acids. Trimming stripped 3 bases from V and 4 bases from J, with 14 bases between.

V usage is TRBV21-1 and J usage is TRBJ1-4. TRBV21-1 is listed as a pseudogene. CDR3 length: 14 residues. The CDR3 sequence is CASSRRRGYEKLFF. In DNA form, the CDR3 reads TGTGCCAGCAGCAGGAGACGCGGATATGAAAAACTGTTTTTT.

This clone was detected only once. The CDR3 DNA sequence: TGCAGCGTTGTCCCGGGACTAGGAACCGGCGAGCAGTACTTC. Translated: CSVVPGLGTGEQYF. V usage is TRBV29-1 and J usage is TRBJ2-7, with 8 bases fitting TRBD2. The V gene end was trimmed by 4 bases and the J gene end by 6 bases; junction bases not matched to a gene: 11. This CDR3 contains 14 residues. Germline-derived CDR1 and CDR2 are SQVTM and ANQGSEA.

The chain combines TRBV14 with TRBJ2-3; possible D gene TRBD1, 6 bases. The CDR3 has 14 residues. Germline loops: CDR1 SGHDN, CDR2 FVKESK. Trimming left V 3 bases short and J 4 bases short, with 11 bases between. The CDR3 reads CASSHGRGADTQYF. CDR3 DNA: TGTGCCAGCAGCCACGGCAGGGGAGCAGATACGCAGTATTTT.

The V call is TRBV5-1, the J call TRBJ2-5; D unresolved. The V gene lost 1 base and the J gene lost 5 bases, with 15 bases spanning the gap. The CDR3 has 15 residues. Per the germline V gene, CDR1 is SGHRS and CDR2 is YFSETQ. CDR3 in DNA: TGCGCCAGCAGCTTGTCCACGGATGTTGGGGAGACCCAGTACTTC. Translated, it gives CASSLSTDVGETQYF.

The chain recombines TRBV6-1 with TRBJ2-2; TRBD2 matches at 11 bases. Germline assignment: CDR1 MNHNS and CDR2 SASEGT. This CDR3 has 14 amino acids. Losses at the gene ends were 6 bases for V and 7 bases for J; bases not matched to a gene: 4. Here the CDR3 DNA reads TGTGCCAGCAGGGGACTAGCGGTGCACGGGGAGCTGTTTTTT. Translation: CASRGLAVHGELFF.

V usage is TRBV4-3 and J usage is TRBJ2-3, with 11 bases matching TRBD1. Germline CDR1 is LGHNA and CDR2 is YSLEER. With 1 base clipped from V and 3 bases from J, the junction kept 3 bases outside the gene matches. The CDR3 spans 16 residues. CDR3 DNA: TGCGCCAGCAGCCAAGCCGGGACAGGGGGTACAGATACGCAGTATTTT. It yields the protein CASSQAGTGGTDTQYF.